The 7 T cell receptor beta chains in this list originate from one sample, sequenced in a study of T cell changes during pregnancy in multiple sclerosis. Produced via immunoSEQ multiplex PCR; TCRdb's table is partial and in-frame only. In the table there are 65,000 to 85,000 clones, roughly 91% of which are singletons. Sequenced here: peripheral blood, sampled in the third trimester of pregnancy. The receptors come from a female donor with multiple sclerosis, enrolled in a pregnancy study.

This clone showed up just once. CDR3 sequence reads: CASSFSGPSSYNEQFF. The CDR3 DNA reads as TGTGCCAGCAGCTTTTCGGGTCCGAGCTCCTACAATGAGCAGTTCTTC. The chain combines TRBV5-4 with TRBJ2-1; D is uncertain. CDR3 size: 16 residues. Germline lookup yields CDR1 SGHNT and CDR2 YYREEE (reference sequence). V was clipped by 2 bases and J by 0 bases, with 12 bases between them.

V gene TRBV27 combines with J gene TRBJ2-7; 7 bases are a match to TRBD1. Germline CDR1 MNHEY, CDR2 SMNVEV (reference sequence). The CDR3 is 16 amino acids. After removal of 3 bases from V and 2 bases from J, the junction contained 10 bases not matched to a gene. The CDR3 spells CASSFIGRGIPYEQYF. The CDR3 coding sequence is TGTGCCAGCAGTTTTATCGGCAGGGGGATTCCCTACGAGCAGTACTTC.

This clone was seen only a few times. Other nucleotide sequences from this sample produce the same CDR3. This chain uses TRBV6-1 with TRBJ1-1; perhaps TRBD1 as D (5 bases). This CDR3 is built from 12 residues. CDR1 MNHNS and CDR2 SASEGT come from the germline V gene. V lost 3 bases, J lost 5 bases, and 7 bases lay in between. The CDR3 region has the DNA TGTGCCAGCAGTGACAGGGTAACTGAAGCTTTCTTT. Translated, it gives CASSDRVTEAFF.

DNA of the CDR3: TGTGCCAGCAGCGTTGATAGCTCCTACAATGAGCAGTTCTTC. Translating it yields CASSVDSSYNEQFF. The rearrangement joins TRBV11-2 to TRBJ2-1; D is uncertain. V lost 5 bases and J 0 bases, leaving 8 bases between the germline ends. Germline-derived CDR1 and CDR2 are SGHAT and FQNNGV. The CDR3 runs to 14 residues.

This chain links TRBV7-2 with TRBJ1-4, with 7 bases matching TRBD1. This CDR3 region has 16 residues. From germline, CDR1 is SGHTA and CDR2 FQGNSA. V lost 3 bases to trimming and J lost 8 bases; unmatched junction nucleotides: 12. CDR3 in amino acids: CASSFYRGRTGEKLFF. CDR3 sequence (DNA): TGTGCCAGCAGCTTTTACAGGGGCCGGACGGGGGAAAAACTGTTTTTT.

V gene TRBV9 combines with J gene TRBJ1-1; the D is unclear. Per germline, CDR1 SGDLS and CDR2 YYNGEE. V lost 0 bases and J 9 bases, leaving 9 bases between the germline ends. The CDR3 spans 12 residues. The CDR3 bases are TGTGCCAGCAGCGTAGATGGCAGAAAAGCTTTCTTT. Translation: CASSVDGRKAFF.

This chain joins TRBV2 and TRBJ1-6; 8 nucleotides line up with TRBD1. Germline V gene sequence: CDR1 SNHLY, CDR2 FYNNEI. The J segment lost 0 bases and the V segment lost 4 bases, leaving 2 bases of the junction unmatched. This CDR3 comprises 16 residues. CDR3 DNA sequence: TGTGCCAGCAGTGTCGACAGGGGCTCCTATAATTCACCCCTCCACTTT. Amino acid sequence: CASSVDRGSYNSPLHF.